The T cell receptor beta chain under discussion was sequenced for a study of blood T cell repertoires in COVID-19. With 6 bases removed from V and 4 bases from J, the gap between germline ends came to 6 bases. Germline lookup yields CDR1 MNHEY and CDR2 SVGAGI. This CDR3 contains 11 residues. The protocol was immunoSEQ multiplex PCR, while the TCRdb copy is restricted to in-frame clones and leaves out a portion. The table shows some 250,000 clones, with about 88% occurring only once. The V and J genes are TRBV6-5 and TRBJ1-1; D call uncertain. The clonotype comes from a woman between 40 and 50 years old who had recovered from COVID-19. Sequencing used peripheral blood. CDR3 nucleotides: TGTGCCAGCAGCCCCCGCACTGAAGCTTTCTTT. Residues: CASSPRTEAFF.